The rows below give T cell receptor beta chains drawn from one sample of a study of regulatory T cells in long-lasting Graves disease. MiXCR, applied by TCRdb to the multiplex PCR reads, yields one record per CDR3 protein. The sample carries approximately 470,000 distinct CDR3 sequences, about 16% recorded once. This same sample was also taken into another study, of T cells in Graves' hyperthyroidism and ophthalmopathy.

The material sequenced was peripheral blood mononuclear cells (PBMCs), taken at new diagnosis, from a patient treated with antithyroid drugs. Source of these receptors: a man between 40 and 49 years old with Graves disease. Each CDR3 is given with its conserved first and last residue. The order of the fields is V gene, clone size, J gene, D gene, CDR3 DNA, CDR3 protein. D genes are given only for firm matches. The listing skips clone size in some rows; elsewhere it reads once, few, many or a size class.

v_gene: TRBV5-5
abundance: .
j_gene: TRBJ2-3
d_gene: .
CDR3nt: TGTGCCAGCAGCTTGGAACTCCGGGAAGGTACAGATACGCAGTATTTT
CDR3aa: CASSLELREGTDTQYF

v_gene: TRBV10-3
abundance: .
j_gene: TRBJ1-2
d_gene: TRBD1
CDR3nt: TGTGCCATCAGTGAGTCGAGGACAGGGCACATCTATGGCTACACCTTC
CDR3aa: CAISESRTGHIYGYTF

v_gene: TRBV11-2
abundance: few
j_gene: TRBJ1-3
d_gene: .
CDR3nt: TGTGCCAGCAGCTTAGCGGCAAGCCACACTCCTGGAAACACCATATATTTT
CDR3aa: CASSLAASHTPGNTIYF

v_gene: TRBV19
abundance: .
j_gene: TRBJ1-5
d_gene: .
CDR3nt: TGTGCCAGTAGCTCCGACAGGCTAGAAAATCAGCCCCAGCATTTT
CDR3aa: CASSSDRLENQPQHF

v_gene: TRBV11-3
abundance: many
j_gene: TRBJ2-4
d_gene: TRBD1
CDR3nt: TGTGCCAGCAGCAAACCGGGACAGACTAAAAACATTCAGTACTTC
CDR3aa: CASSKPGQTKNIQYF

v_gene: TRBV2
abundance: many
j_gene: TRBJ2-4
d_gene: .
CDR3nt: TGTGCCAGCAGTGGATTGGGGAAAAACATTCAGTACTTC
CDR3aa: CASSGLGKNIQYF

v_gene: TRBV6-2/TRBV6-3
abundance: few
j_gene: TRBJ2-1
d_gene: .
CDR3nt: TGTGCCAGCAGTTACTCGGGGACTGAGCAGTTCTTC
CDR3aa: CASSYSGTEQFF

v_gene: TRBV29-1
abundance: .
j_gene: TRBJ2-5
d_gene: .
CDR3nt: TGCAGCGTTGAAGATCTAGGGAAGCGTTCCCGAGAGACCCAGTACTTC
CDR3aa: CSVEDLGKRSRETQYF

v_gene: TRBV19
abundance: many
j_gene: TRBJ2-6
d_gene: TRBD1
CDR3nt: TGTGCCAGTAGTAAGAAACTGGGACAGGGGGCGGCAGCTGGGGCCAACGTCCTGACTTTC
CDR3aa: CASSKKLGQGAAAGANVLTF

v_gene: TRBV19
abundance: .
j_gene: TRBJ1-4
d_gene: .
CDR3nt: TGTGCCAGTAGTATGAGGTCCGAAAAACTGTTTTTT
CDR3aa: CASSMRSEKLFF

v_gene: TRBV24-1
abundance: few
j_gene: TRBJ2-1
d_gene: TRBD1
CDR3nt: TGTGCCACCAGTCATGGCGGTGGGGGACAGGCGTACAATGAGCAGTTCTTC
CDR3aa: CATSHGGGGQAYNEQFF

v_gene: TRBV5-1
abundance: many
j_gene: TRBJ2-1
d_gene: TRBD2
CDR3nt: TGCGCCAGCAGCCAAAGAACTAGCGGGAGCAGGGATGAGCAGTTCTTC
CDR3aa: CASSQRTSGSRDEQFF

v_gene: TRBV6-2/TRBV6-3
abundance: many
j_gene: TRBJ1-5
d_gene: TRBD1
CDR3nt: TGTGCCAGCAGTGCCGGGACAGGGTCATCCTTGGGCAATCAGCCCCAGCATTTT
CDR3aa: CASSAGTGSSLGNQPQHF

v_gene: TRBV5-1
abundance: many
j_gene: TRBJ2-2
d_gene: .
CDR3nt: TGCGCCAGCAGCTCTACAGGGAGCAGGTCCGGGGAGCTGTTTTTT
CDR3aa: CASSSTGSRSGELFF

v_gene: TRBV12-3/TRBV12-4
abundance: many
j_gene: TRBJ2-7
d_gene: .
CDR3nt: TGTGCCAGCAGTCCCTCCGCCAGGGGAAGCTACGAGCAGTACTTC
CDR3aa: CASSPSARGSYEQYF

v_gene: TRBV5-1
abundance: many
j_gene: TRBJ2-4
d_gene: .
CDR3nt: TGCGCCAGCAGCGAAGGGTCGGGGTACGTTCAGTACTTC
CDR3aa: CASSEGSGYVQYF

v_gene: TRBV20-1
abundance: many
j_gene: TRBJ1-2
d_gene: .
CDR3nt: TGCAGTGCTAGAGTTTTGATGGGTTATGGCTACACCTTC
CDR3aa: CSARVLMGYGYTF

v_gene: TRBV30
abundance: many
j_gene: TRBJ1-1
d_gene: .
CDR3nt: TGTGCCTGGAGTGTGGCCCCGGACACTGAAGCTTTCTTT
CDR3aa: CAWSVAPDTEAFF

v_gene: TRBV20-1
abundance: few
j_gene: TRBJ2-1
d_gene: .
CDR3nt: TGCAGTGCTAGAGGGGGGTCACCTCTCTCCTACAATGAGCAGTTCTTC
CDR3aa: CSARGGSPLSYNEQFF

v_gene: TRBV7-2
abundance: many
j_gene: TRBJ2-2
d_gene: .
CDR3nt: TGTGCCAGCAGTCCCGGACACCTGAACACCGGGGAGCTGTTTTTT
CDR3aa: CASSPGHLNTGELFF

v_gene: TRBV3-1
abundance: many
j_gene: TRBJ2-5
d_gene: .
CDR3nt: TGTGCCAGCAGCCCGCGGAGAGGGTTGGGAGAGACCCAGTACTTC
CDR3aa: CASSPRRGLGETQYF

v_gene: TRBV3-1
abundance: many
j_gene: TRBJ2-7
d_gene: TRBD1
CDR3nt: TGTGCCAGCAGCCAAGATTCGTGGGGGACAGGGTTGGACGAGCAGTACTTC
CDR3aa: CASSQDSWGTGLDEQYF

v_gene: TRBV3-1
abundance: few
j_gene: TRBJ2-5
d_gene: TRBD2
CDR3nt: TGTGCCAGCAGTATCACCGGGACTAGCGGTACGGAGACCCAGTACTTC
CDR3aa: CASSITGTSGTETQYF

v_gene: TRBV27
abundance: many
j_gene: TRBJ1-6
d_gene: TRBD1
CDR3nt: TGTGCCAGCAGTTCCCAGACAGGGCCCGATTGGAATTCACCCCTCCACTTT
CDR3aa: CASSSQTGPDWNSPLHF

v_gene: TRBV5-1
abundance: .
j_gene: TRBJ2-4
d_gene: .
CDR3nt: TGCGCCAGCAGCTTGGGGCAGGACCAACTTCTAGCCAAAAACATTCAGTACTTC
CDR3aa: CASSLGQDQLLAKNIQYF

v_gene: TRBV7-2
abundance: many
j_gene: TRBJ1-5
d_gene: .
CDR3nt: TGTGCCAGCAGCCTATACAGGGATCAGCCCCAGCATTTT
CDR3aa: CASSLYRDQPQHF

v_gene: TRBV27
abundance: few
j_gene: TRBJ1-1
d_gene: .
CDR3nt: TGTGCCAGCAGGAACGGGCGTATGAACACTGAAGCTTTCTTT
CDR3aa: CASRNGRMNTEAFF

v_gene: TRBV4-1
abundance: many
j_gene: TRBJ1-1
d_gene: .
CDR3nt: TGCGCCAGCAGCCAAGGACTGGTAAAGAACACTGAAGCTTTCTTT
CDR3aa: CASSQGLVKNTEAFF

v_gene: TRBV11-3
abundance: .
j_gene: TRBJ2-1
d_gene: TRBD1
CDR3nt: TGTGCCAGCAGCTTAGAGGGACAGAACAATGAGCAGTTCTTC
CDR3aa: CASSLEGQNNEQFF

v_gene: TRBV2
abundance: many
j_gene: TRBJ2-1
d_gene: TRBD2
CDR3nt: TGTGCCACCTTAGCGGGAGGAGGGAGTGAGCAGTTCTTC
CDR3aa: CATLAGGGSEQFF

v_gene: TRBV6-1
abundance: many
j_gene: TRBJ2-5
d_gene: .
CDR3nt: TGTGCCAGCAGCTCGGGACCGGGCAAGACCCAGTACTTC
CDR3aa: CASSSGPGKTQYF

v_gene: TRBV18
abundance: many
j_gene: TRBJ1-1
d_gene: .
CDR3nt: TGTGCCAGCTCATCTACCGGGATCTCTGAAGCTTTCTTT
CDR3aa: CASSSTGISEAFF

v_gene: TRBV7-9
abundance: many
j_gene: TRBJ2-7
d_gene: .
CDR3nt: TGTGCCAGCAGCTCCCAGGGGCGCCTCGAGCAGTACTTC
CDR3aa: CASSSQGRLEQYF

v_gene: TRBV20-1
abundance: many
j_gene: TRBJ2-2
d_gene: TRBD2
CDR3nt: TGCAGTGCTAGAGATCCCAGGACTAGCGGGAGCGCGAACACCGGGGAGCTGTTTTTT
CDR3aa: CSARDPRTSGSANTGELFF

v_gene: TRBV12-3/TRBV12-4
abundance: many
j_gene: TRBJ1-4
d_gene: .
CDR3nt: TGTGCCAGCAGTTTATCTCGGGGGGCTAATGAAAAACTGTTTTTT
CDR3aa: CASSLSRGANEKLFF

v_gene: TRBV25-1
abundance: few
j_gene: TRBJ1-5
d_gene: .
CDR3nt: TGTGCCAGCAATCTCCAGGGCAATCAGCCCCAGCATTTT
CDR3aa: CASNLQGNQPQHF

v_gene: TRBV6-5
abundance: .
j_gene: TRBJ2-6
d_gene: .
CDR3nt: TGTGCCAGCAGTTTTGGGGGCCCGAACTCTGGGGCCAACGTCCTGACTTTC
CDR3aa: CASSFGGPNSGANVLTF

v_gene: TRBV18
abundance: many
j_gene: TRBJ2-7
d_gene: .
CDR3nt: TGTGCCAGCTCACCGGTGGAGTCGACCTACGAGCAGTACTTC
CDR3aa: CASSPVESTYEQYF